The TCR beta chain under discussion was sequenced for a study of T cell responses to AZD1222 COVID-19 vaccine. Trimming removed 4 bases from V and 0 bases from J; junction bases left unmatched: 8. CDR1 MNHEY and CDR2 SMNVEV come from the germline V gene (reference sequence). The CDR3 spans 18 residues. General study findings and limits: Mostly white British, mostly female donors; authors suggested clonal diversity may be underestimated.

A word on this clone: What it recognizes is unknown.

The data were produced by immunoSEQ multiplex PCR, yet TCRdb's version contains in-frame clones alone and is incomplete. In the table there are about 94,000 clones, around 89% of which are singletons. The TCR was taken from an adult who received the AZD1222 COVID-19 vaccine. J is TRBJ1-6 and V is TRBV27; 8 bases line up with TRBD1. This sample comprised peripheral blood, obtained 28 days after the second AZD1222 dose. DNA of the CDR3: TGTGCCAGCAGTTCCGATCGGACAGGGAGCTCCTATAATTCACCCCTCCACTTT. It codes for CASSSDRTGSSYNSPLHF.